Shown below are 4 T cell receptor beta chains from a single sample sequenced in a study of T cells in localized non-small cell lung cancer. Only in-frame clones appear in the TCRdb table, and some are missing; sequencing was by immunoSEQ multiplex PCR. The repertoire includes approximately 70,000 clones, around 85% of them detected once, and about a fifth sits in the top ten. The sequences come from peripheral blood, collected before any cancer treatment. These receptor sequences come from a male donor aged 60 or older with stage III squamous cell lung carcinoma.

The genes are TRBV13 and TRBJ2-7; TRBD1 is a possible D gene (5 bases). This CDR3 is built from 15 residues. Deletions cut 0 bases from V and 2 bases from J, with 11 bases between. CDR1 and CDR2 from the germline V gene are PRHDT and FYEKMQ (reference sequence). CDR3 in DNA: TGTGCCAGCAGCTTAGGAGGGGTAGCCACCTACGAGCAGTACGTC. Its translation: CASSLGGVATYEQYV.

The V gene is TRBV5-1, the J gene TRBJ1-2; 7 positions match TRBD1. J gave up 8 bases and V 7 bases, and 14 bases lay outside the gene matches. Germline CDR1 is SGHRS and CDR2 is YFSETQ. The CDR3 extends over 14 amino acids. CDR3 sequence: CASRYTGEVGGYTF. The CDR3 DNA sequence: TGCGCCAGCCGGTACACAGGGGAAGTAGGGGGCTACACCTTC. Based on the CDR3 plus reference TRBV5-1 and TRBJ1-2, the full variable domain is KAGVTQTPRYLIKTRGQQVTLSCSPISGHRSVSWYQQTPGQGLQFLFEYFSETQRNKGNFPGRFSGRQFSNSRSEMNVSTLELGDSALYLCASRYTGEVGGYTFGSGTRLTVV.

The chain recombines TRBV21-1 with TRBJ1-1; whether TRBD1, the table's D call, matches the DNA was not checked. TRBV21-1 is labeled a pseudogene. The CDR3 is 16 amino acids. CDR3 in DNA: TGTGCCAGCAGCGTCCCGGGACAGGGAGGGGACACTGAAGCTTTCTTT. It specifies CASSVPGQGGDTEAFF.

The chain uses TRBV11-2 and TRBJ1-5; D is uncertain. The CDR3 totals 15 residues. The V gene's germline CDR1 is SGHAT and CDR2 FQNNGV. Deletions cut 5 bases from V and 3 bases from J, with 14 bases between. The CDR3 DNA sequence: TGTGCCAGCAGCCGCGGACGGGGATCCAATCAGCCCCAGCATTTT. This sequence encodes CASSRGRGSNQPQHF.